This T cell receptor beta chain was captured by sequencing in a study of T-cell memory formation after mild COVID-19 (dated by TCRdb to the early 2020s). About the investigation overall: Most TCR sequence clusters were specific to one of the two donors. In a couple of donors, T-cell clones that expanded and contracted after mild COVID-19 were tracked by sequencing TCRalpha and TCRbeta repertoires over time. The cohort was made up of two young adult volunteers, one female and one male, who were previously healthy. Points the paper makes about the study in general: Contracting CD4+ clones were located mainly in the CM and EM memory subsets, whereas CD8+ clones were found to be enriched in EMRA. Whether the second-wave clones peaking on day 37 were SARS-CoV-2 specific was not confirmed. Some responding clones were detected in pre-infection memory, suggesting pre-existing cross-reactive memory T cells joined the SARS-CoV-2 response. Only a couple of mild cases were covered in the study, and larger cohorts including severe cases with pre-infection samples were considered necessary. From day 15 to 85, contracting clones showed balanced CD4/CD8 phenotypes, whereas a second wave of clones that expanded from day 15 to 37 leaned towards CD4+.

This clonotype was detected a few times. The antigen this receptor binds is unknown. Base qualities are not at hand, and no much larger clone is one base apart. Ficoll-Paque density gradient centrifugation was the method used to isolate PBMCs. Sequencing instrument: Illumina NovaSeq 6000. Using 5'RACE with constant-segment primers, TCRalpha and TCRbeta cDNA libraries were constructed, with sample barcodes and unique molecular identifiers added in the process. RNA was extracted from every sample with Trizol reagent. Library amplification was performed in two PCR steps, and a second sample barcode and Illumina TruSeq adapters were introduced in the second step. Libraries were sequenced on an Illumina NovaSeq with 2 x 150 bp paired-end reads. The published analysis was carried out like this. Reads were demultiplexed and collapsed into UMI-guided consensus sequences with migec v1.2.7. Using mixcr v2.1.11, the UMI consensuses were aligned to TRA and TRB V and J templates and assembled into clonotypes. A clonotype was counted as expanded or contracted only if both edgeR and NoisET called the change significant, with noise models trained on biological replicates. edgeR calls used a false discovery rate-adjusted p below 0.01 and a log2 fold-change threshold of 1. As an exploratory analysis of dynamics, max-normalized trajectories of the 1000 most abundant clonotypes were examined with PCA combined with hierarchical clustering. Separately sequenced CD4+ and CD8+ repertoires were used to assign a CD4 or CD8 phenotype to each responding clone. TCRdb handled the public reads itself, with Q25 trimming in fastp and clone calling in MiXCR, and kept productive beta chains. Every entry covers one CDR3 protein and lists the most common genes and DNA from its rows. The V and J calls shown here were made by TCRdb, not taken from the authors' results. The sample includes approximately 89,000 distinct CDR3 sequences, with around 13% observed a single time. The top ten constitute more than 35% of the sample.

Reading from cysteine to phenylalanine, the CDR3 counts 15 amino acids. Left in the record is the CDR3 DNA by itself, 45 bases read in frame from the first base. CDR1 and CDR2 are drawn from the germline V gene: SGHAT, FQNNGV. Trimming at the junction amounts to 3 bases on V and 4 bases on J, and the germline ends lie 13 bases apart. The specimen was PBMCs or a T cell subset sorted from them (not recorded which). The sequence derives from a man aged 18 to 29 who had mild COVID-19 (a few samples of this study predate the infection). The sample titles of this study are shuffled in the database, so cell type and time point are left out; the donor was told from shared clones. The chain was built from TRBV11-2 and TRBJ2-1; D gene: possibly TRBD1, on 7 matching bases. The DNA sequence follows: TGTGCCAGCAGCTTCACGCAGGGGGGATACAATGAGCAGTTCTTC. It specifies CASSFTQGGYNEQFF.